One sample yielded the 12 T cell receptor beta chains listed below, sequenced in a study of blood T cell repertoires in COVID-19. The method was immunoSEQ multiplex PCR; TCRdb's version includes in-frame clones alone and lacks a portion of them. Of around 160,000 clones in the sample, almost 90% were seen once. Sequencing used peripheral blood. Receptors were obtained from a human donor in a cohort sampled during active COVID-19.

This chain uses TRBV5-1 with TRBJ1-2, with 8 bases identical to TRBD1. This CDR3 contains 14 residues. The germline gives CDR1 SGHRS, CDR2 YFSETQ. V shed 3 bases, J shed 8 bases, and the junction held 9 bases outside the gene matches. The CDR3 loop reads CASSSGTGSVGYTF. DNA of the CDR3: TGCGCCAGCAGCTCCGGGACAGGCTCTGTGGGCTACACCTTC.

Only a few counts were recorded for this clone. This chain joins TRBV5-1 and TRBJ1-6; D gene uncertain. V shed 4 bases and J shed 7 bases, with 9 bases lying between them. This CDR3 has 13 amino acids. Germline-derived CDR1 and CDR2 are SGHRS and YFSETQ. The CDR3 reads CASSTDGNSPLHF. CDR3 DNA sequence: TGCGCCAGCAGCACAGATGGGAATTCACCCCTCCACTTT. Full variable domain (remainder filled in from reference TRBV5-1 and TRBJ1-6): KAGVTQTPRYLIKTRGQQVTLSCSPISGHRSVSWYQQTPGQGLQFLFEYFSETQRNKGNFPGRFSGRQFSNSRSEMNVSTLELGDSALYLCASSTDGNSPLHFGNGTRLTVT.

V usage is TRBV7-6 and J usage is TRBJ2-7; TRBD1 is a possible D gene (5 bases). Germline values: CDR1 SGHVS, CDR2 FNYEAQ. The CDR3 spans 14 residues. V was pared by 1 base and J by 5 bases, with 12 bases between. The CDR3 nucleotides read TGTGCCAGCAGCTTAGGGGTAGGGGCTGACGAGCAGTACTTC. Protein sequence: CASSLGVGADEQYF.

The CDR3 DNA is TGTGCCAGCAGCCTACAGGGAAGCTCCTATAATTCACCCCTCCACTTT. Translating gives CASSLQGSSYNSPLHF. The chain recombines TRBV7-6 with TRBJ1-6, with a tentative D call TRBD1 (6 bases). Per germline, CDR1 SGHVS and CDR2 FNYEAQ. The V gene lost 5 bases and the J gene lost 0 bases, with 11 bases spanning the gap. This CDR3 contains 16 residues.

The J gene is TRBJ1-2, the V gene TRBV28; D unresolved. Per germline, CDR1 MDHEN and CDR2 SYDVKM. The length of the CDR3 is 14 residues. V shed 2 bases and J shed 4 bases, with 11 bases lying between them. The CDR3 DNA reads TGTGCCAGCAGTTTAGGGGAGTTGGGCTATGGCTACACCTTC. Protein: CASSLGELGYGYTF.

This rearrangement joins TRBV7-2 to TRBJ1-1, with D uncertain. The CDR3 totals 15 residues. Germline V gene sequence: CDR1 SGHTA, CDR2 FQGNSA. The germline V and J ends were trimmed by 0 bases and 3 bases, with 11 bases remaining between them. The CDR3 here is CASSLAYRRYTEAFF. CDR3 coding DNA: TGTGCCAGCAGCTTAGCTTATCGGAGGTACACTGAAGCTTTCTTT. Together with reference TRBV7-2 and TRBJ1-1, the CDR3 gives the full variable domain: GAGVSQSPSNKVTEKGKDVELRCDPISGHTALYWYRQSLGQGLEFLIYFQGNSAPDKSGLPSDRFSAERTGGSVSTLTIQRTQQEDSAVYLCASSLAYRRYTEAFFGQGTRLTVV.

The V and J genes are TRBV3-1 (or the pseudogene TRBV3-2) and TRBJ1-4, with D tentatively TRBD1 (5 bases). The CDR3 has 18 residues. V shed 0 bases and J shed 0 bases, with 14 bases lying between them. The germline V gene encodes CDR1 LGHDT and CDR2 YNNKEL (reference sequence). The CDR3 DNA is TGTGCCAGCAGCCAAGAAATGTTCTCAGGGACAACTAATGAAAAACTGTTTTTT. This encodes CASSQEMFSGTTNEKLFF.

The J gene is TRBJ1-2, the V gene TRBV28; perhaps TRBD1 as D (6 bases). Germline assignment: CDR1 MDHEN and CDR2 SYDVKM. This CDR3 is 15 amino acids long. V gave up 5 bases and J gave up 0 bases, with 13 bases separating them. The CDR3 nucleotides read TGTGCCAGCAGTCTTCCTACAGGGCCTAACTATGGCTACACCTTC. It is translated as CASSLPTGPNYGYTF.

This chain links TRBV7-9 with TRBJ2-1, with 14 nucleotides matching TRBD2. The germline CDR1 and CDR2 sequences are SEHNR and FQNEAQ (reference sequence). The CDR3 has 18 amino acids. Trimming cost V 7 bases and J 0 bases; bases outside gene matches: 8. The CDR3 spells CASMVGLAGGSSYNEQFF. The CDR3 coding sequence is TGTGCCAGCATGGTCGGACTAGCGGGGGGCAGCTCCTACAATGAGCAGTTCTTC.

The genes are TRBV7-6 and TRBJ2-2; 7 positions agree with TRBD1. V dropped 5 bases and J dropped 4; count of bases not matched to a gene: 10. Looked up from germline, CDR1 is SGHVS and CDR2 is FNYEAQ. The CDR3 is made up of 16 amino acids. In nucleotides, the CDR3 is TGTGCCAGCAGCCCACGTAGGGGGCCGAGCACCGGGGAGCTGTTTTTT. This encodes CASSPRRGPSTGELFF.

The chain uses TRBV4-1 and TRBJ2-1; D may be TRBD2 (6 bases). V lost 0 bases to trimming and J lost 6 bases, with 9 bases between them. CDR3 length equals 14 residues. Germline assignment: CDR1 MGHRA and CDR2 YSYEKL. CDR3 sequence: CASSQEGTGNEQFF. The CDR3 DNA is TGCGCCAGCAGCCAAGAAGGGACTGGCAATGAGCAGTTCTTC.

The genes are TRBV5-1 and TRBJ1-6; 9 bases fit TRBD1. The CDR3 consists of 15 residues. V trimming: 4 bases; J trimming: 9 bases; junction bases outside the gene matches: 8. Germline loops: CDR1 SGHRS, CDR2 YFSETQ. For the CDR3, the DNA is TGCGCCAGCAGCGGGGGACAGGGACCCACTTCACCCCTCCACTTT. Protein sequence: CASSGGQGPTSPLHF. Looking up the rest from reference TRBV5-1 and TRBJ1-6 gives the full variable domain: KAGVTQTPRYLIKTRGQQVTLSCSPISGHRSVSWYQQTPGQGLQFLFEYFSETQRNKGNFPGRFSGRQFSNSRSEMNVSTLELGDSALYLCASSGGQGPTSPLHFGNGTRLTVT.